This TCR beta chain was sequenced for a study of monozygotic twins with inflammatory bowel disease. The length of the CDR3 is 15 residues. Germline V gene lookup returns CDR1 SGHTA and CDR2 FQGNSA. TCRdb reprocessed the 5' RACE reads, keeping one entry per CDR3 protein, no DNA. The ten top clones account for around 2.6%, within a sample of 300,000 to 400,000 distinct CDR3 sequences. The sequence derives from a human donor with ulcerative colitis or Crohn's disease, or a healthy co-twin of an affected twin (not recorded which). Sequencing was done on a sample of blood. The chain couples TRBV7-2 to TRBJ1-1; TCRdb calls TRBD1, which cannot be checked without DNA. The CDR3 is CASSRLLQGNTEAFF.